The 32 T cell receptor beta chains below come from one sample, sequenced in a study of blood T cell repertoires in COVID-19. Generated by immunoSEQ multiplex PCR, the TCRdb table keeps only in-frame clones and is missing some. The sample shows 70,000 to 100,000 clones, more than 75% of them seen only once. The specimen was peripheral blood. Receptors originate from a woman aged 80 or over with active COVID-19.

The rearrangement links TRBV18 to TRBJ1-5; D is uncertain. V lost 1 base and J lost 2, with 6 bases in between. CDR3 length: 14 amino acids. Germline V lookup: CDR1 KGHSH, CDR2 LQKENI. The CDR3 here is CASSPLPGNQPQHF. In DNA, the CDR3 is TGTGCCAGCTCACCACTTCCAGGCAATCAGCCCCAGCATTTT. Drawing the rest from reference TRBV18 and TRBJ1-5, the complete variable domain is NAGVMQNPRHLVRRRGQEARLRCSPMKGHSHVYWYRQLPEEGLKFMVYLQKENIIDESGMPKERFSAEFPKEGPSILRIQQVVRGDSAAYFCASSPLPGNQPQHFGDGTRLSIL.

The chain couples TRBV7-2 to TRBJ1-6; 10 positions agree with TRBD1. The CDR3 totals 15 residues. V lost 1 base, J lost 9 bases, and 3 bases stayed unmatched. Germline CDR1 and CDR2: SGHTA and FQGNSA. Written as DNA, the CDR3 is TGTGCCAGCAGCTTAGGGGACAGGGGAGTTTCACCCCTCCACTTT. It translates to CASSLGDRGVSPLHF.

The V gene is TRBV5-1, the J gene TRBJ2-1, with D perhaps TRBD2 (6 bases). The CDR3 contains 14 residues. The ends were cut back, 4 bases at V and 4 bases at J, with 12 bases in the middle. Germline V gene lookup returns CDR1 SGHRS and CDR2 YFSETQ. CDR3 sequence (DNA): TGCGCCAGCAGCCCGGGTGCGGGGTACAATGAGCAGTTCTTC. Its protein is CASSPGAGYNEQFF.

Comment on this clone: Other DNA sequences in this specimen translate into the identical CDR3. The rearrangement joins TRBV4-1 to TRBJ2-7, with 11 bases that match TRBD2. The CDR3 runs 15 residues. V shed 1 base and J 1 base; nucleotides not matched to a gene: 0. The germline V gene has CDR1 MGHRA and CDR2 YSYEKL. The CDR3 reads CASSQGLAGSYEQYF. CDR3 DNA sequence: TGCGCCAGCAGCCAAGGACTAGCGGGGTCCTACGAGCAGTACTTC.

The chain joins TRBV6-5 to TRBJ2-7, with D tentatively TRBD1 (6 bases). Per germline, CDR1 MNHEY and CDR2 SVGAGI. The V and J ends lost 10 bases and 6 bases respectively, with 22 bases between them. CDR3 length equals 14 residues. In DNA, the CDR3 is TGTGCCACCACCCCTGCACAGGGACGGCGCGAGCAGTACTTC. It specifies CATTPAQGRREQYF.

This chain joins TRBV21-1 and TRBJ2-7; TRBD1, as called in the table, went unchecked against the DNA. TRBV21-1 counts as a pseudogene. CDR3 length: 15 amino acids. CDR3 amino acids: CASSKKGQSSYEQYF. The DNA for the CDR3 is TGTGCCAGCAGCAAAAAGGGACAGAGCTCCTACGAGCAGTACTTC.

J is TRBJ1-1 and V is TRBV18; D call uncertain. The CDR3 totals 13 residues. Germline V gives CDR1 KGHSH, CDR2 LQKENI. Trimming left V 2 bases short and J 12 bases short, with 16 bases between. The DNA for the CDR3 is TGTGCCAGCTCACCAACATCTCCGGGTTCGACTTTCTTT. Its protein is CASSPTSPGSTFF.

This clone has a single count. This chain uses TRBV5-6 with TRBJ2-7, with 7 bases lining up with TRBD1. The CDR3 runs to 15 residues. Germline loops: CDR1 SGHDT, CDR2 YYEEEE. V lost 2 bases and J lost 6; bases outside the gene matches: 11. The CDR3, as DNA: TGTGCCAGCAGCTTCCAGGGGGTTGGGCTCTTCGAGCAGTACTTC. Its translation: CASSFQGVGLFEQYF.

The chain links TRBV7-8 to TRBJ2-4; tentatively, D is TRBD2 (6 bases). The CDR3 has 15 amino acids. Trimming cost V 5 bases and J 3 bases, with 14 bases left between them. Looked up from germline, CDR1 is SGHVS and CDR2 is FQNEAQ. The CDR3 region has the DNA TGTGCCAGCAGCCCGCCGGGACTCAGCAAAAACATTCAGTACTTC. Amino acids: CASSPPGLSKNIQYF.

The rearrangement links TRBV5-1 to TRBJ2-1; 9 nucleotides match TRBD1. V lost 3 bases to trimming and J lost 9 bases; unmatched junction nucleotides: 13. CDR1 and CDR2 (germline): SGHRS, YFSETQ. This CDR3 has 16 residues. CDR3 sequence (DNA): TGCGCCAGCAGCTGGACCGGGACAGGGTATGGTAGTGAGCAGTTCTTC. Protein: CASSWTGTGYGSEQFF. Combining the CDR3 with reference TRBV5-1 and TRBJ2-1 gives the whole variable domain KAGVTQTPRYLIKTRGQQVTLSCSPISGHRSVSWYQQTPGQGLQFLFEYFSETQRNKGNFPGRFSGRQFSNSRSEMNVSTLELGDSALYLCASSWTGTGYGSEQFFGPGTRLTVL.

This chain joins TRBV4-1 and TRBJ2-1; D possibly corresponds to TRBD2 (5 bases). Per the germline V gene, CDR1 is MGHRA and CDR2 is YSYEKL. Trimming removed 0 bases at V and 3 bases at J, with 15 bases between. This CDR3 has 17 amino acids. In DNA, the CDR3 is TGCGCCAGCAGCCAAGATGGCGGGCATTCTCGCTACAATGAGCAGTTCTTC. This encodes CASSQDGGHSRYNEQFF.

This clone was seen more than once but under ten times. J is TRBJ1-1 and V is TRBV5-5; D remains ambiguous. Germline CDR1 and CDR2: SGHKS and YYEKEE (reference sequence). There are 14 residues in the CDR3. Trimming shortened V by 4 bases and J by 2 bases, and 12 bases separated the two germline ends. DNA for the CDR3: TGTGCCAGCAGCCAAGCCGGGGTAAACACTGAAGCTTTCTTT. This gives the protein CASSQAGVNTEAFF.

The CDR3 DNA follows: TGTGCCAGCAGTTCTATGGGCCGGGAGCAGTTCTTC. This sequence encodes CASSSMGREQFF. The rearrangement uses TRBV6-5 and TRBJ2-1; D uncertain. V lost 4 bases, J lost 10 bases, and 11 bases lay in between. The CDR3 extends over 12 amino acids. Germline loops: CDR1 MNHEY, CDR2 SVGAGI.

This clone was counted a few times. The chain uses TRBV18 and TRBJ2-3; a weak D match, TRBD1 (6 bases). The CDR3 covers 15 residues. Germline-derived CDR1 and CDR2 are KGHSH and LQKENI. V gave up 6 bases and J gave up 0 bases, with 13 bases separating them. DNA for the CDR3: TGTGCCAGCTCCCGACAGGCCAGTAGCACAGATACGCAGTATTTT. This sequence encodes CASSRQASSTDTQYF.

The gene calls are TRBV27 and TRBJ1-2, with D perhaps matching TRBD1 (5 bases). The CDR3 runs to 14 residues. Looked up from germline, CDR1 is MNHEY and CDR2 is SMNVEV (reference sequence). V gave up 4 bases and J gave up 5 bases, with 14 bases separating them. The CDR3 sequence: CASSSAGLAYGYTF. For the CDR3, the DNA is TGTGCCAGCAGTTCCGCGGGGCTCGCTTATGGCTACACCTTC.

This chain links TRBV5-3 with TRBJ2-1; 11 nucleotides agree with TRBD2. TRBV5-3 is annotated as an ORF whose role is uncertain. V was clipped by 0 bases and J by 0 bases; unmatched bases: 8. This CDR3 comprises 19 residues. CDR3 loop: CARSLGGTSGISSYNEQFF. The CDR3 DNA is TGTGCCAGAAGCTTGGGGGGGACTAGCGGAATAAGCTCCTACAATGAGCAGTTCTTC.

The chain couples TRBV19 to TRBJ2-1; 9 bases are a match to TRBD2. CDR1 and CDR2 from the germline V gene are LNHDA and SQIVND (reference sequence). Unmatched junction bases numbered 13, after V lost 5 bases and J lost 5 bases. This CDR3 is 17 amino acids long. The CDR3 loop reads CASSPPPGTSNHNEQFF. CDR3 in DNA: TGTGCCAGTAGTCCCCCCCCCGGGACTAGCAACCACAATGAGCAGTTCTTC.

The V gene is TRBV27, the J gene TRBJ2-7, with D perhaps TRBD2 (6 bases). The germline V and J ends were trimmed by 2 bases and 2 bases, with 13 bases remaining between them. This CDR3 contains 15 residues. Per germline, CDR1 MNHEY and CDR2 SMNVEV (reference sequence). CDR3 loop: CASSLNGGTPYEQYF. The CDR3 DNA is TGTGCCAGCAGTTTAAATGGCGGGACGCCCTACGAGCAGTACTTC.

The chain carries TRBV3-1 (or the pseudogene TRBV3-2) and TRBJ2-7, with unresolved D. The CDR3 runs to 12 residues. V shed 1 base and J shed 7 bases, with 8 bases lying between them. Germline V gives CDR1 LGHDT, CDR2 YNNKEL (reference sequence). The CDR3 here is CASSQGGREQYF. In nucleotides, the CDR3 is TGTGCCAGCAGCCAAGGTGGGCGAGAGCAGTACTTC.

This clone was detected once. J is TRBJ2-2 and V is TRBV9; D may be TRBD1 (6 bases). The CDR3 loop spans 19 amino acids. CDR1 SGDLS and CDR2 YYNGEE come from the germline V gene. V was clipped by 0 bases and J by 0 bases, with 18 bases between them. The CDR3, as DNA: TGTGCCAGCAGCGTAGTGGGGGCCCCCGTTGAAGCGAACACCGGGGAGCTGTTTTTT. Residues: CASSVVGAPVEANTGELFF.

The chain employs TRBV24-1 and TRBJ2-1, with TRBD2 matching over 12 bases. Germline loops: CDR1 KGHDR, CDR2 SFDVKD. The CDR3 spans 16 residues. Losses at the gene ends were 4 bases for V and 8 bases for J; bases not matched to a gene: 8. The CDR3 bases are TGTGCCACCAGTGACCCCGGAACTAGCGGGAGGTATGAGCAGTTCTTC. Amino acids: CATSDPGTSGRYEQFF.

The chain links TRBV4-1 to TRBJ2-5, with D perhaps matching TRBD2 (7 bases). The ends were cut back, 2 bases at V and 5 bases at J, with 12 bases in the middle. CDR1 and CDR2 from the germline V gene are MGHRA and YSYEKL. This CDR3 is 14 amino acids long. The chain's CDR3 is CASSQPGGVETQYF. For the CDR3, the DNA is TGCGCCAGCAGCCAACCGGGGGGCGTTGAGACCCAGTACTTC.

This clone has more than one count but fewer than ten. CDR3 sequence (DNA): TGTGCCAGTAGTTTACCGGGACTAGCGGGGGCGGGCAATGAGCAGTTCTTC. It is translated as CASSLPGLAGAGNEQFF. The chain uses TRBV19 and TRBJ2-1; TRBD2 aligns across 14 bases. Germline trimming cut 5 bases from V and 6 bases from J; bases unmatched to any gene: 9. Germline V gene data show CDR1 as LNHDA and CDR2 as SQIVND (reference sequence). The CDR3 has 17 amino acids.

This clone showed up just once. The rearrangement uses TRBV10-1 and TRBJ2-1, with TRBD2 matching over 9 bases. The germline V gene has CDR1 WNHNN and CDR2 SYGVQD (reference sequence). CDR3 length: 15 amino acids. The ends lost 7 bases at V and 1 base at J; junction bases unmatched: 5. CDR3 protein: CASKGTSFSYNEQFF. The CDR3 bases are TGCGCCAGCAAAGGGACTAGCTTTTCCTACAATGAGCAGTTCTTC.

The chain employs TRBV9 and TRBJ2-1, with 10 bases lining up with TRBD1. The CDR3 runs to 15 residues. Germline CDR1 reads SGDLS; CDR2 reads YYNGEE. V lost 4 bases, J lost 5 bases, and 6 bases stayed unmatched. This CDR3 is CASSLRTGGNNEQFF. The CDR3 DNA reads as TGTGCCAGCAGCCTTCGGACAGGGGGGAACAATGAGCAGTTCTTC.

J is TRBJ2-1 and V is TRBV15, with 8 bases fitting TRBD2. With 1 base clipped from V and 6 bases from J, the junction kept 20 bases outside the gene matches. The germline V gene encodes CDR1 LNHNV and CDR2 YYDKDF (reference sequence). This CDR3 has 20 amino acids. The CDR3 nucleotides read TGTGCCACCAGCAGAGGGGCTAGCGGGCTACTAACTCACCTCGGCAATGAGCAGTTCTTC. Residues: CATSRGASGLLTHLGNEQFF. The full variable domain, in which reference TRBV15 and TRBJ2-1 provide the parts outside the CDR3, is DAMVIQNPRYQVTQFGKPVTLSCSQTLNHNVMYWYQQKSSQAPKLLFHYYDKDFNNEADTPDNFQSRRPNTSFCFLDIRSPGLGDTAMYLCATSRGASGLLTHLGNEQFFGPGTRLTVL.

The chain employs TRBV2 and TRBJ2-7, with 9 bases matching TRBD2. Trimming at V came to 7 bases and at J to 4 bases, leaving 11 bases not matched to a gene. CDR3 length: 15 amino acids. Germline V gene sequence: CDR1 SNHLY, CDR2 FYNNEI. CDR3 DNA: TGTGCCAGCATCTTTAGCGGGAGTTACGGTTACGAGCAGTACTTC. The encoded protein is CASIFSGSYGYEQYF. The variable domain in full, with the rest retrieved from reference TRBV2 and TRBJ2-7, is EPEVTQTPSHQVTQMGQEVILRCVPISNHLYFYWYRQILGQKVEFLVSFYNNEISEKSEIFDDQFSVERPDGSNFTLKIRSTKLEDSAMYFCASIFSGSYGYEQYFGPGTRLTVT.

V usage is TRBV5-1 and J usage is TRBJ2-2; a possible D gene is TRBD2 (5 bases). Germline V gives CDR1 SGHRS, CDR2 YFSETQ. The germline V and J ends were trimmed by 1 base and 3 bases, with 16 bases remaining between them. CDR3 size: 17 residues. CDR3 nucleotide sequence: TGCGCCAGCAGCTTGTTTCGCAGCGGAGGCGACACCGGGGAGCTGTTTTTT. Translated, it gives CASSLFRSGGDTGELFF.

The chain has TRBV28 and TRBJ1-1; possible D gene TRBD1, 5 bases. Germline V gives CDR1 MDHEN, CDR2 SYDVKM. The CDR3 spans 17 residues. Trimming removed 2 bases at V and 2 bases at J, with 18 bases between. The CDR3 region is CASSLDRLGGANTEAFF. CDR3 bases: TGTGCCAGCAGTTTAGACCGTCTTGGTGGGGCCAACACTGAAGCTTTCTTT.

This chain joins TRBV6-6 and TRBJ2-7; D remains ambiguous. V lost 2 bases, J lost 0 bases, and 14 bases lay in between. Germline assignment: CDR1 MNHNY and CDR2 SVGAGI (reference sequence). This CDR3 region has 16 residues. In nucleotides, the CDR3 is TGTGCCAGCAGTTACGTGGTGACACCTGACTCCTACGAGCAGTACTTC. Translation gives CASSYVVTPDSYEQYF.

The J gene is TRBJ2-7, the V gene TRBV3-1 (or the pseudogene TRBV3-2); 10 bases match TRBD1. In germline, CDR1 is LGHDT, CDR2 YNNKEL (reference sequence). The CDR3 runs 21 residues. The V segment lost 1 base and the J segment 6 bases; nucleotides outside the gene matches: 24. DNA for the CDR3: TGTGCCAGCAGCCAAGGAGTCGAGCCCGGGACAGGGGTCTTTTGTGGGGCCGAGCAGTACTTC. Protein: CASSQGVEPGTGVFCGAEQYF.

V and J are TRBV28 and TRBJ1-5; possibly TRBD1 for D (6 bases). CDR1 and CDR2 (germline): MDHEN, SYDVKM. The germline V and J ends were trimmed by 4 bases and 1 base, with 17 bases remaining between them. The CDR3 length is 17 residues. The CDR3 DNA is TGTGCCAGCAGTTCGAACAGGGTAGGAAAGAGCAATCAGCCCCAGCATTTT. Amino acid sequence: CASSSNRVGKSNQPQHF.